The 12 T cell receptor beta chains listed next were all sequenced from one sample in a study of blood T cell repertoires in COVID-19. Clones were sequenced by immunoSEQ multiplex PCR, and TCRdb holds only the in-frame ones, with some missing. The data show 110,000 or so clones, with 65% to 85% seen just once and roughly 1.4% held by the top ten. The material sequenced was peripheral blood. The receptors derive from a man aged 50-59 years with acute or convalescent COVID-19.

J is TRBJ1-4 and V is TRBV6-5; TRBD1 matches 8 bases. Germline trimming cut 5 bases from V and 3 bases from J; bases unmatched to any gene: 2. The CDR3 runs to 14 residues. Per the germline V gene, CDR1 is MNHEY and CDR2 is SVGAGI. CDR3 residues: CASSQGASNEKLFF. The CDR3 DNA is TGTGCCAGCAGTCAGGGGGCCTCTAATGAAAAACTGTTTTTT.

The chain uses TRBV10-3 and TRBJ2-1; 10 bases map to TRBD2. The V gene's germline CDR1 is ENHRY and CDR2 SYGVKD. The CDR3 sequence is 14 residues long. V dropped 4 bases and J dropped 5; count of bases not matched to a gene: 2. The CDR3 spells CAISALAGDNEQFF. CDR3 bases: TGTGCCATCAGTGCGCTAGCGGGGGACAATGAGCAGTTCTTC.

This chain links TRBV7-3 with TRBJ1-1; TRBD1 is a possible D gene (5 bases). The CDR3 spans 13 residues. Germline V gene lookup returns CDR1 SGHTA and CDR2 FQGTGA. V was shortened by 5 bases and J by 0 bases, with 7 bases between the two germline ends. The CDR3: CASSQGVNTEAFF. The CDR3 DNA reads TGTGCCAGCAGCCAAGGGGTGAACACTGAAGCTTTCTTT.

The CDR3 loop reads CASRPGGQGKGYTF. The CDR3 bases are TGTGCCAGCAGACCCGGTGGGCAGGGCAAAGGCTACACCTTC. The chain carries TRBV3-1 (or the pseudogene TRBV3-2) and TRBJ1-2, with a tentative D call TRBD1 (5 bases). The length of the CDR3 is 14 residues. Germline lookup yields CDR1 LGHDT and CDR2 YNNKEL (reference sequence). V lost 6 bases and J 8 bases, leaving 19 bases between the germline ends.

This chain uses TRBV5-1 with TRBJ2-1; D not resolved. The germline gives CDR1 SGHRS, CDR2 YFSETQ. Trimming took off 0 bases at V and 0 bases at J, with 10 bases between the two ends. The CDR3 length is 16 residues. The CDR3: CASSLGSTTSYNEQFF. CDR3 DNA sequence: TGCGCCAGCAGCTTGGGGTCCACAACCTCCTACAATGAGCAGTTCTTC. The full variable domain, rest sourced from reference TRBV5-1 and TRBJ2-1, is KAGVTQTPRYLIKTRGQQVTLSCSPISGHRSVSWYQQTPGQGLQFLFEYFSETQRNKGNFPGRFSGRQFSNSRSEMNVSTLELGDSALYLCASSLGSTTSYNEQFFGPGTRLTVL.

V and J are TRBV19 and TRBJ1-4; D might be TRBD1 (6 bases). There are 15 residues in the CDR3. CDR1 LNHDA and CDR2 SQIVND come from the germline V gene (reference sequence). Trimming removed 3 bases from V and 0 bases from J, with 8 bases in between. The CDR3 DNA is TGTGCCAGTAGTATTACAGGGTCAACTAATGAAAAACTGTTTTTT. Protein sequence: CASSITGSTNEKLFF.

The gene calls are TRBV13 and TRBJ2-2, with TRBD2 identical over 8 bases. V shed 6 bases and J 0 bases; nucleotides not matched to a gene: 9. The CDR3 covers 17 residues. Germline CDR1 PRHDT, CDR2 FYEKMQ (reference sequence). The CDR3 nucleotides read TGTGCCAGCAGAGGGTTTAGCGGGAAACCGAACACCGGGGAGCTGTTTTTT. It translates to CASRGFSGKPNTGELFF. Full variable domain (missing parts from reference TRBV13 and TRBJ2-2): AAGVIQSPRHLIKEKRETATLKCYPIPRHDTVYWYQQGPGQDPQFLISFYEKMQSDKGSIPDRFSAQQFSDYHSELNMSSLELGDSALYFCASRGFSGKPNTGELFFGEGSRLTVL.

This chain uses TRBV2 with TRBJ1-2, with D maybe TRBD1 (6 bases). The CDR3 consists of 14 residues. The ends were cut back, 0 bases at V and 7 bases at J, with 12 bases in the middle. The germline CDR1 and CDR2 sequences are SNHLY and FYNNEI. The CDR3 spells CASSEAGARGGYTF. The CDR3 DNA follows: TGTGCCAGCAGTGAAGCGGGGGCGAGGGGTGGCTACACCTTC.

The CDR3 sequence: CASSLLAPLHF. The CDR3 bases are TGTGCCAGCAGCCTGTTGGCCCCCCTCCACTTT. This chain connects TRBV12-3 or TRBV12-4 to TRBJ1-6, with D hard to call. The length of the CDR3 is 11 residues. V lost 6 bases and J lost 13, with 10 bases in between.

This chain uses TRBV4-1 with TRBJ1-1; TRBD1 matches 9 bases. CDR3 size: 18 residues. Germline V gene data show CDR1 as MGHRA and CDR2 as YSYEKL. Trimming cost V 2 bases and J 0 bases; bases outside gene matches: 10. As DNA, the CDR3 is TGCGCCAGCAGCCAACCTAACAGGGGGCCTGATTTGAACACTGAAGCTTTCTTT. Translated: CASSQPNRGPDLNTEAFF.

The V call is TRBV9, the J call TRBJ2-2; 9 positions agree with TRBD1. Trimming at V came to 1 base and at J to 14 bases, leaving 12 bases not matched to a gene. CDR1 and CDR2 from the germline V gene are SGDLS and YYNGEE. The CDR3 contains 15 residues. The CDR3 is CASSVIPTGGEGLFF. DNA for the CDR3: TGTGCCAGCAGCGTAATTCCGACAGGGGGGGAAGGTCTGTTTTTT.

The chain recombines TRBV5-1 with TRBJ1-3, with D possibly matching TRBD1 (6 bases). Per germline, CDR1 SGHRS and CDR2 YFSETQ. The CDR3 is 15 residues long. V dropped 4 bases and J dropped 0 bases, with 11 bases sitting between them. CDR3 loop: CASSVTGGSGNTIYF. As DNA, the CDR3 is TGCGCCAGCAGCGTGACAGGAGGCTCTGGAAACACCATATATTTT.